These T cell receptor beta chains were read from a single sample in a study of Ad26.COV2.S vaccination and SARS-CoV-2 variants. Some clones are missing from TCRdb's copy, which holds only in-frame ones; the method was immunoSEQ multiplex PCR. The table has roughly 330,000 clones, 85% to 90% seen once; the top ten hold approximately 5%. The material sequenced was peripheral blood, taken in a trial of Ad26.COV2.S vaccine versus placebo. These receptors were taken from a person between 18 and 65 years old who received the Ad26.COV2.S COVID-19 vaccine or a placebo. CDR3s include the opening cysteine and the closing phenylalanine or tryptophan. D genes are given only for firm matches. Only some rows state a clone size, as once, few, many or a class for expanded clones.

15 | TRBD2 | once | TRBJ2-1 | TRBV28 | CASSWDGTTSNEQFF | TGTGCCAGCAGTTGGGACGGGACTACGTCTAATGAGCAGTTCTTC
15 | - | - | TRBJ2-7 | TRBV27 | CASSLEFARNYEQYF | TGTGCCAGCAGTTTAGAGTTCGCCAGAAACTACGAGCAGTACTTC
12 | - | - | TRBJ2-1 | TRBV5-4 | CASSLVTDEQFF | TGTGCCAGCAGCTTGGTAACGGATGAGCAGTTCTTC
15 | TRBD1 | - | TRBJ1-3 | TRBV11-2 | CASRPTGSSGNTIYF | TGTGCCAGCAGGCCGACAGGGAGCTCTGGAAACACCATATATTTT
12 | - | - | TRBJ2-7 | TRBV5-1 | CASSKDYYEQYF | TGCGCCAGCAGCAAGGACTACTACGAGCAGTACTTC
16 | - | once | TRBJ1-1 | TRBV4-3 | CASSQDRGGAGTEAFF | TGCGCCAGCAGCCAAGATCGTGGAGGGGCTGGCACTGAAGCTTTCTTT
17 | TRBD1 | - | TRBJ1-2 | TRBV6-2/TRBV6-3 | CASSSAGTGEGNYGYTF | TGTGCCAGCAGTTCCGCCGGGACAGGGGAGGGAAACTATGGCTACACCTTC
13 | - | - | TRBJ1-2 | TRBV6-5 | CASSYVGFYGYTF | TGTGCCAGCAGTTACGTGGGATTCTATGGCTACACCTTC
16 | TRBD2 | - | TRBJ2-2 | TRBV7-2 | CASSPFERGSTGELFF | TGTGCCAGCAGCCCCTTTGAGCGGGGGAGCACCGGGGAGCTGTTTTTT
15 | - | - | TRBJ1-2 | TRBV10-2 | CASTPEGGLWYGYTF | TGCGCCAGCACTCCTGAAGGGGGGCTGTGGTATGGCTACACCTTC
13 | - | - | TRBJ1-4 | TRBV5-1 | CASSLSVNEKLFF | TGCGCCAGCAGCTTGTCAGTGAATGAAAAACTGTTTTTT
14 | TRBD1 | - | TRBJ2-5 | TRBV6-5 | CASTRTGGTKTQYF | TGTGCCAGCACCCGGACAGGGGGCACAAAGACCCAGTACTTC
14 | - | once | TRBJ1-2 | TRBV5-6 | CATRRRDWGYGYTF | TGTGCCACCCGGCGGAGGGATTGGGGCTATGGCTACACCTTC
14 | - | - | TRBJ1-2 | TRBV7-9 | CASSLMVRGYGYTF | TGTGCCAGCAGCTTAATGGTCAGGGGCTATGGCTACACCTTC
15 | - | once | TRBJ2-4 | TRBV6-2/TRBV6-3 | CASSSHVGWENIQYF | TGTGCCAGCAGTTCCCACGTGGGTTGGGAAAACATTCAGTACTTC
15 | TRBD2 | - | TRBJ2-1 | TRBV29-1 | CSVVASGRPYNEQFF | TGCAGCGTTGTAGCTAGCGGGAGGCCCTACAATGAGCAGTTCTTC
14 | - | - | TRBJ1-2 | TRBV2 | CASDEGLEYYGYTF | TGTGCCAGCGACGAAGGATTGGAATACTATGGCTACACCTTC
13 | - | once | TRBJ2-3 | TRBV6-2/TRBV6-3 | CASSYGSTDTQYF | TGTGCCAGCAGTTATGGGAGTACAGATACGCAGTATTTT
15 | - | - | TRBJ1-3 | TRBV27 | CASSSTRTYGNTIYF | TGTGCCAGCAGTTCCACACGGACCTACGGAAACACCATATATTTT
18 | - | - | TRBJ2-2 | TRBV24-1 | CATSDYGRGTQNTGELFF | TGTGCCACCAGTGATTATGGGCGAGGGACACAGAACACCGGGGAGCTGTTTTTT
14 | - | - | TRBJ1-1 | TRBV7-2 | CASSQQGIVPEAFF | TGTGCCAGCAGCCAACAGGGTATAGTCCCTGAAGCTTTCTTT
15 | - | - | TRBJ2-1 | TRBV19 | CASSNPEYKHNEQFF | TGTGCCAGTAGTAACCCAGAGTATAAGCACAATGAGCAGTTCTTC
14 | TRBD1 | - | TRBJ2-1 | TRBV11-1 | CASSWDRANNEQFF | TGTGCCAGCAGTTGGGACAGGGCTAACAATGAGCAGTTCTTC
16 | - | few | TRBJ1-2 | TRBV13 | CASSFAPPGVAYGYTF | TGTGCCAGCAGTTTCGCGCCCCCAGGGGTGGCCTATGGCTACACCTTC
16 | TRBD2 | - | TRBJ2-3 | TRBV10-2 | CASSDGLAGATDTQYF | TGCGCCAGCAGTGACGGACTAGCGGGAGCCACAGATACGCAGTATTTT
17 | - | - | TRBJ2-3 | TRBV3-1/TRBV3-2 | CASSRSRGRGYTDTQYF | TGTGCCAGCAGCCGATCAAGGGGGCGGGGGTACACAGATACGCAGTATTTT
11 | - | - | TRBJ1-2 | TRBV19 | CASSTSYGYTF | TGTGCCAGTTCAACTTCCTATGGCTACACCTTC
17 | TRBD1 | - | TRBJ1-1 | TRBV25-1 | CASSALQGAGQGSEAFF | TGTGCCAGCAGTGCATTACAGGGGGCGGGTCAGGGGTCCGAAGCTTTCTTT
12 | - | - | TRBJ1-2 | TRBV6-2/TRBV6-3 | CASSSQGYGYTF | TGTGCCAGCAGTTCCCAGGGGTATGGCTACACCTTC
12 | - | - | TRBJ2-7 | TRBV12-3/TRBV12-4 | CASSFSGAKQYF | TGTGCCAGCAGTTTTTCAGGGGCCAAACAGTACTTC
14 | - | - | TRBJ2-1 | TRBV12-5 | CASGPGHGADEQFF | TGTGCTAGTGGTCCGGGACACGGAGCGGATGAGCAGTTCTTC
14 | - | - | TRBJ1-6 | TRBV7-9 | CASSLEQGSSPLHF | TGTGCCAGCAGCTTGGAACAGGGTAGTTCACCCCTCCACTTT
15 | TRBD2 | - | TRBJ2-3 | TRBV7-2 | CASSDGGGPTDTQYF | TGTGCCAGCAGCGATGGGGGGGGTCCCACAGATACGCAGTATTTT
14 | - | - | TRBJ1-2 | TRBV6-5 | CASSSFSRGAGYTF | TGTGCCAGCAGTTCCTTCTCCCGGGGGGCTGGCTACACCTTC
16 | TRBD2 | - | TRBJ2-1 | TRBV6-2/TRBV6-3 | CASSLGLAGGLNEQFF | TGTGCCAGCAGTCTGGGACTAGCGGGGGGACTCAATGAGCAGTTCTTC
14 | TRBD1 | - | TRBJ1-4 | TRBV9 | CASSPPTGYEKLFF | TGTGCCAGCAGCCCTCCGACAGGGTATGAAAAACTGTTTTTT
16 | - | - | TRBJ2-3 | TRBV7-2 | CASSLGPIVRGDTQYF | TGTGCCAGCAGCTTAGGACCAATCGTTCGTGGGGATACGCAGTATTTT
11 | - | few | TRBJ2-7 | TRBV27 | CASKQGYEQYF | TGTGCCAGTAAGCAAGGGTACGAGCAGTACTTC
14 | - | - | TRBJ2-5 | TRBV7-2 | CASSAAQTQETQYF | TGTGCCAGCAGCGCAGCACAAACTCAAGAGACCCAGTACTTC
14 | TRBD1 | - | TRBJ1-2 | TRBV19 | CASTEGAFYYGYTF | TGTGCCAGTACAGAGGGGGCGTTTTACTATGGCTACACCTTC
16 | - | - | TRBJ1-1 | TRBV5-1 | CASSLVEGMVNTEAFF | TGCGCCAGCAGCTTGGTGGAGGGAATGGTAAACACTGAAGCTTTCTTT
15 | - | few | TRBJ1-6 | TRBV7-9 | CASSLGLTYNSPLHF | TGTGCCAGCAGCTTAGGTCTGACCTATAATTCACCCCTCCACTTT
15 | TRBD1 | - | TRBJ1-1 | TRBV27 | CASSSMGQMNTEAFF | TGTGCCAGCAGTAGTATGGGACAGATGAACACTGAAGCTTTCTTT
17 | TRBD1 | - | TRBJ1-1 | TRBV4-1 | CASSQSPGQGIHTEAFF | TGCGCCAGCAGCCAATCACCGGGACAGGGTATTCACACTGAAGCTTTCTTT
16 | TRBD2 | - | TRBJ2-1 | TRBV6-5 | CASSYGSGTYYNEQFF | TGTGCCAGCAGTTACGGCAGCGGGACCTACTACAATGAGCAGTTCTTC
15 | TRBD1 | - | TRBJ2-3 | TRBV10-1 | CASSEHRGYTDTQYF | TGCGCCAGCAGTGAGCACAGGGGGTACACAGATACGCAGTATTTT
15 | TRBD2 | - | TRBJ2-1 | TRBV25-1 | CASAKLASGINEQFF | TGTGCCAGCGCGAAATTGGCTAGCGGCATCAATGAGCAGTTCTTC
14 | - | - | TRBJ1-1 | TRBV29-1 | CSASEQAMNTEAFF | TGCAGCGCCTCCGAACAGGCAATGAACACTGAAGCTTTCTTT
16 | - | - | TRBJ1-3 | TRBV5-4 | CASSLSPVPGGNTIYF | TGTGCCAGCAGCTTGTCCCCAGTCCCCGGAGGAAACACCATATATTTT
14 | - | - | TRBJ2-1 | TRBV4-1 | CASSQEEVGPAQFF | TGCGCCAGCAGCCAAGAGGAGGTGGGGCCGGCACAGTTCTTC
16 | - | once | TRBJ2-5 | TRBV5-1 | CASSSGGTASQETQYF | TGCGCCAGCAGCTCCGGAGGGACCGCTAGCCAAGAGACCCAGTACTTC